Below are 26 T cell receptor beta chains sequenced from a single sample in a study of blood T cell repertoires in COVID-19. Assay: immunoSEQ multiplex PCR; the TCRdb copy retains only in-frame clones and omits some. The table has tens of thousands of clones, approximately 91% seen once. Sequencing was performed on peripheral blood. The receptors were sampled from a man between 50 and 59 years old with active COVID-19.

This chain connects TRBV5-6 to TRBJ1-2; tentative D call: TRBD1 (6 bases). Trimming left V 1 base short and J 8 bases short, with 12 bases between. The CDR3 covers 13 residues. Germline values: CDR1 SGHDT, CDR2 YYEEEE. CDR3 sequence (DNA): TGTGCCAGCAGCTTGTCGGGGGGCTACGGCTACACCTTC. It yields the protein CASSLSGGYGYTF.

A note on this clone: The junction and the germline gene differ at one end; a read error may be behind it. The chain combines TRBV5-1 with TRBJ2-2; 9 bases line up with TRBD2. The CDR3 spans 15 residues. Germline V CDR1 and CDR2: SGHRS, YFSETQ. CDR3: CARSGGGAVTGELFF. The CDR3 bases are TGCGCCCGCAGCGGCGGGGGGGCCGTAACCGGGGAGCTGTTTTTT.

The V call is TRBV6-4, the J call TRBJ2-5; tentative D call: TRBD2 (5 bases). The CDR3 has 14 amino acids. CDR1 is MRHNA and CDR2 is SNTAGT in the germline V gene. The V end lost 1 base, the J end lost 4 bases, and 10 bases lay between the germline ends. The CDR3 loop reads CASSDFGESETQYF. CDR3 nucleotide sequence: TGTGCCAGCAGTGACTTCGGGGAATCAGAGACCCAGTACTTC.

The chain joins TRBV18 to TRBJ1-1; D unresolved. The CDR3 consists of 16 residues. Germline lookup yields CDR1 KGHSH and CDR2 LQKENI. Trimming removed 2 bases from V and 2 bases from J, with 15 bases in between. In nucleotides, the CDR3 is TGTGCCAGCTCACCATTGGCCCAGGTTGGAAACACTGAAGCTTTCTTT. Its protein product is CASSPLAQVGNTEAFF.

This clone was found once. The V and J genes are TRBV19 and TRBJ2-1, with D perhaps TRBD2 (6 bases). Trimming took 3 bases from V and 5 from J, leaving 14 bases between them. The germline V gene has CDR1 LNHDA and CDR2 SQIVND (reference sequence). This CDR3 comprises 15 residues. The CDR3 DNA reads TGTGCCAGTAGTATCGACGGGAGTGGTAACAATGAGCAGTTCTTC. Translation: CASSIDGSGNNEQFF.

This chain uses TRBV19 with TRBJ1-5; tentative D call: TRBD1 (5 bases). Looked up from germline, CDR1 is LNHDA and CDR2 is SQIVND (reference sequence). The ends were cut back, 7 bases at V and 0 bases at J, with 13 bases in the middle. This CDR3 contains 15 residues. This chain's CDR3 is CASTLFQGSNQPQHF. DNA of the CDR3: TGTGCCAGTACCCTCTTTCAGGGTAGCAATCAGCCCCAGCATTTT.

CDR3 region: CASSQMTGFYNEQFF. The CDR3 region has the DNA TGTGCCAGCAGCCAGATGACAGGGTTCTACAATGAGCAGTTCTTC. The chain uses TRBV3-1 (or the pseudogene TRBV3-2) and TRBJ2-1; TRBD1 matches 7 bases. This CDR3 region has 15 residues. Germline lookup yields CDR1 LGHDT and CDR2 YNNKEL (reference sequence). The V segment lost 3 bases and the J segment 3 bases; nucleotides outside the gene matches: 5.

The chain has TRBV6-6 and TRBJ1-4; 7 bases agree with TRBD1. The CDR3 is 12 residues long. The V and J ends lost 6 bases and 5 bases, in that order; junction bases with no gene match: 0. Germline V gene sequence: CDR1 MNHNY, CDR2 SVGAGI (reference sequence). CDR3 in DNA: TGTGCCAGCAGACAGGGGAATGAAAAACTGTTTTTT. Translation: CASRQGNEKLFF.

The chain carries TRBV6-5 and TRBJ1-2; tentative D call: TRBD1 (6 bases). The CDR3 sequence is 13 residues long. Trimming removed 0 bases at V and 8 bases at J, with 10 bases between. Per the germline V gene, CDR1 is MNHEY and CDR2 is SVGAGI. The CDR3 sequence is CASSYSRGMGYTF. CDR3 DNA sequence: TGTGCCAGCAGTTACTCCAGGGGTATGGGCTACACCTTC.

CDR3 residues: CASSQDYRITDTQYF. CDR3 bases: TGTGCCAGCAGCCAAGATTACAGGATCACAGATACGCAGTATTTT. The chain uses TRBV4-2 and TRBJ2-3, with D possibly being TRBD1 (5 bases). V was shortened by 0 bases and J by 2 bases, with 9 bases between the two germline ends. This CDR3 comprises 15 residues. Germline V CDR1 and CDR2: LGHNA, YNFKEQ.

V usage is TRBV7-3 and J usage is TRBJ2-2, with TRBD1 identical over 8 bases. J gave up 4 bases and V 3 bases, and 4 bases lay outside the gene matches. Germline CDR1 is SGHTA and CDR2 is FQGTGA. This CDR3 has 15 amino acids. In DNA form, the CDR3 reads TGTGCCAGCAGCTTGGGACAGGCGATCACCGGGGAGCTGTTTTTT. Amino acids: CASSLGQAITGELFF.

The chain is built from TRBV5-1 and TRBJ2-5; D is possibly TRBD2 (6 bases). The CDR3 contains 16 residues. Looked up from germline, CDR1 is SGHRS and CDR2 is YFSETQ. V was pared by 3 bases and J by 0 bases, with 15 bases between. CDR3 nucleotides: TGCGCCAGCAGCTCGGGAAGCGGAGGGTACCAAGAGACCCAGTACTTC. As protein: CASSSGSGGYQETQYF.

The sample holds one count of this clone. The chain has TRBV30 and TRBJ1-1; a weak D match, TRBD1 (5 bases). This CDR3 comprises 13 residues. V dropped 0 bases and J dropped 5 bases, with 10 bases sitting between them. The germline CDR1 and CDR2 sequences are GTSNPN and SVGIG (reference sequence). CDR3: CAWSVRGGTEAFF. CDR3 sequence (DNA): TGTGCCTGGAGTGTACGGGGGGGTACTGAAGCTTTCTTT.

The chain combines TRBV19 with TRBJ1-2; 8 nucleotides align to TRBD1. This CDR3 spans 12 amino acids. From germline, CDR1 is LNHDA and CDR2 SQIVND (reference sequence). Trimming removed 3 bases from V and 8 bases from J; junction bases left unmatched: 2. CDR3 protein: CASSIRGRGYTF. The CDR3, as DNA: TGTGCCAGTAGTATCAGGGGGCGAGGCTACACCTTC.

V is TRBV20-1 and J is TRBJ2-7; 7 positions match TRBD1. The length of the CDR3 is 10 residues. Trimming at V came to 4 bases and at J to 6 bases, leaving 0 bases not matched to a gene. Germline lookup yields CDR1 DFQATT and CDR2 SNEGSKA (reference sequence). The CDR3 here is CSANRGEQYF. The CDR3 DNA reads as TGCAGTGCTAACAGGGGCGAGCAGTACTTC.

V usage is TRBV10-3 and J usage is TRBJ2-3, with TRBD2 matching over 8 bases. The CDR3 is 13 residues long. The germline V gene has CDR1 ENHRY and CDR2 SYGVKD. V shed 8 bases and J 7 bases; nucleotides not matched to a gene: 8. The CDR3 here is CAIESGSGNTQYF. The CDR3 bases are TGTGCCATCGAAAGCGGGAGTGGAAATACGCAGTATTTT.

The V gene is TRBV4-2, the J gene TRBJ1-5, with D possibly TRBD1 on 6 matching bases. Trimming took 0 bases from V and 9 from J, leaving 12 bases between them. Germline V gene sequence: CDR1 LGHNA, CDR2 YNFKEQ. The CDR3 sequence is 14 residues long. DNA for the CDR3: TGTGCCAGCAGCCAAGATCACCCACAGGGGCCCCAGCATTTT. Its protein is CASSQDHPQGPQHF.

This clone was seen a handful of times. The V and J genes are TRBV12-3 or TRBV12-4 and TRBJ2-7; unclear D gene. The CDR3 runs to 12 residues. V shed 3 bases and J shed 3 bases, with 6 bases lying between them. The CDR3 bases are TGTGCCAGCAGTTTTGACATCTACGAGCAGTACTTC. Amino acids: CASSFDIYEQYF.

The rearrangement joins TRBV3-1 (or the pseudogene TRBV3-2) to TRBJ2-2, with D uncertain. Trimming left V 2 bases short and J 5 bases short, with 9 bases between. In germline, CDR1 is LGHDT, CDR2 YNNKEL (reference sequence). CDR3 length: 14 amino acids. This chain's CDR3 is CASSQRYLTGELFF. The CDR3 DNA follows: TGTGCCAGCAGCCAACGGTACCTTACCGGGGAGCTGTTTTTT.

The chain employs TRBV5-1 and TRBJ2-2; D may be TRBD2 (6 bases). Germline assignment: CDR1 SGHRS and CDR2 YFSETQ. The CDR3 spans 16 residues. V dropped 0 bases and J dropped 3 bases, with 12 bases sitting between them. CDR3 in DNA: TGCGCCAGCAGCTTGGTCCCCACGGGGGACACCGGGGAGCTGTTTTTT. Encoded protein: CASSLVPTGDTGELFF. The full variable domain, rest sourced from reference TRBV5-1 and TRBJ2-2, is KAGVTQTPRYLIKTRGQQVTLSCSPISGHRSVSWYQQTPGQGLQFLFEYFSETQRNKGNFPGRFSGRQFSNSRSEMNVSTLELGDSALYLCASSLVPTGDTGELFFGEGSRLTVL.

The V gene is TRBV9, the J gene TRBJ2-3; 13 bases are a match to TRBD2. The CDR3 contains 15 residues. CDR1 is SGDLS, CDR2 YYNGEE, per germline. Trimming took 4 bases from V and 5 from J; bases not matched to a gene: 4. DNA of the CDR3: TGTGCCAGCAGCATTCGACTAGCGGGAGGAGATACGCAGTATTTT. This codes for CASSIRLAGGDTQYF.

The chain has TRBV5-1 and TRBJ1-6; 7 positions agree with TRBD1. This CDR3 has 14 amino acids. CDR1 SGHRS and CDR2 YFSETQ come from the germline V gene. The ends lost 4 bases at V and 10 bases at J; junction bases unmatched: 8. CDR3 sequence: CASSAQGGWSPLHF. CDR3 coding DNA: TGCGCCAGCAGCGCCCAGGGGGGATGGTCACCCCTCCACTTT.

The chain recombines TRBV30 with TRBJ1-4; 10 nucleotides align to TRBD1. The CDR3 length is 14 residues. V lost 3 bases, J lost 13 bases, and 11 bases stayed unmatched. CDR1 and CDR2 from the germline V gene are GTSNPN and SVGIG (reference sequence). As DNA, the CDR3 is TGTGCCTGGAGGTCCGGGACAGGGGCTTTAGGACTGTTTTTT. Its protein is CAWRSGTGALGLFF. Full variable domain (remainder filled in from reference TRBV30 and TRBJ1-4): SQTIHQWPATLVQPVGSPLSLECTVEGTSNPNLYWYRQAAGRGLQLLFYSVGIGQISSEVPQNLSASRPQDRQFILSSKKLLLSDSGFYLCAWRSGTGALGLFFGSGTQLSVL.

The chain recombines TRBV29-1 with TRBJ1-1, with 8 positions matching TRBD1. The germline V gene encodes CDR1 SQVTM and CDR2 ANQGSEA. V was clipped by 5 bases and J by 5 bases; unmatched bases: 10. The CDR3 runs 14 residues. CDR3 coding DNA: TGCAGCGTTCCCCAGGGGGCAGGAGAAACTGAAGCTTTCTTT. This gives the protein CSVPQGAGETEAFF.

This chain joins TRBV4-1 and TRBJ2-5, with D unresolved. This CDR3 is built from 15 residues. The V end was cut by 0 bases, the J end by 2 bases, with 10 bases between. The germline V gene encodes CDR1 MGHRA and CDR2 YSYEKL. The CDR3 here is CASSQDPGAQETQYF. For the CDR3, the DNA is TGCGCCAGCAGCCAAGATCCAGGCGCGCAAGAGACCCAGTACTTC.

This chain links TRBV9 with TRBJ2-2, with D possibly matching TRBD2 (5 bases). Germline CDR1 SGDLS, CDR2 YYNGEE. Trimming shortened V by 4 bases and J by 3 bases, and 13 bases separated the two germline ends. There are 15 residues in the CDR3. In nucleotides, the CDR3 is TGTGCCAGCAGCCCCCGCTGGGAGTACACCGGGGAGCTGTTTTTT. Residues: CASSPRWEYTGELFF.